The entry below gives a single T cell receptor (beta chain) sequence along with its context. Measured with immunoSEQ multiplex PCR; TCRdb has only the in-frame clones, and not every one. The sample includes about 170,000 clones, about 83% seen only once; the top ten take around 8.1%. The sample comes from a study of blood T cell repertoires in COVID-19. About the study: There were acute and convalescent COVID-19 samples, and they came from the United States, Italy and Spain.

Trimming left V 4 bases short and J 8 bases short, with 8 bases between. In germline, CDR1 is SNHLY, CDR2 FYNNEI. CDR3 size: 12 residues. Material: peripheral blood. The TCR sequence derives from a man aged 60 to 75 with acute or convalescent COVID-19. The chain combines TRBV2 with TRBJ1-4, with D possibly matching TRBD1 (5 bases). The CDR3 loop reads CASSAGLEKLFF. Written as DNA, the CDR3 is TGTGCCAGCAGTGCAGGGTTAGAAAAACTGTTTTTT.